The text below deals with one T cell receptor (beta chain). The data were taken from a study of blood T cell repertoires in COVID-19. Overall study context: The origin of the acute and convalescent COVID-19 samples was the United States, Italy and Spain. In each case, the material was cDNA or gDNA derived from T cells, B-cell-depleted T cells, or PBMCs.

Germline CDR1 is SGHRS and CDR2 is YFSETQ. V lost 1 base and J lost 4; bases outside the gene matches: 6. This CDR3 spans 17 amino acids. In the authors' workflow: Reference gene primer amplification yielded estimated nucleated cell counts. TCRdb's table, derived via immunoSEQ multiplex PCR, lists solely in-frame clones and lacks some. D and trimming were read from the DNA, whereas the V and J calls and clone size are those reported in that table. The sample shows about 5,100 clones, roughly 88% of them seen only once. The sequencing input was peripheral blood. The source is a woman at least 80 years old with acute or convalescent COVID-19. J is TRBJ2-6 and V is TRBV5-1, with 9 bases identical to TRBD2. The CDR3 spells CASSLTRGGAGANVLTF. The DNA of the CDR3 is TGCGCCAGCAGCTTGACTCGCGGGGGGGCGGGGGCCAACGTCCTGACTTTC.